The entry that follows covers one TCR beta chain sequence. Authors' data handling: Reference gene primers were amplified, and this amplification served to estimate nucleated cell counts. Method: immunoSEQ multiplex PCR; TCRdb's copy keeps in-frame clones and lacks some. The V and J calls and the clone size are those of that table, but D and trimming were determined from the DNA. This sample has approximately 250,000 clones; approximately 86% occur once, and the top ten carry over 4%. The data derive from a study of blood T cell repertoires in COVID-19. For the study at large: Sites in the United States, Italy and Spain provided acute and convalescent COVID-19 samples. PBMCs, B-cell-depleted T cells, or T cells provided the cDNA or gDNA that made up the material.

Seattle patients were enrolled while actively infected and followed longitudinally. The CDR3 has 17 residues. With V trimmed by 7 bases and J by 1 base, 9 bases remained unmatched. Germline assignment: CDR1 SGHVS and CDR2 FQNEAQ. The clonotype originates from a woman aged 55-70 years with COVID-19, enrolled during active disease. The V gene is TRBV7-8, the J gene TRBJ2-7; 14 bases are shared with TRBD2. The sequenced sample consisted of peripheral blood. As DNA, the CDR3 is TGTGCCAGCACGGGACTAGCGGGAGCAATTGTGTCCTACGAGCAGTACTTC. Its protein product is CASTGLAGAIVSYEQYF.